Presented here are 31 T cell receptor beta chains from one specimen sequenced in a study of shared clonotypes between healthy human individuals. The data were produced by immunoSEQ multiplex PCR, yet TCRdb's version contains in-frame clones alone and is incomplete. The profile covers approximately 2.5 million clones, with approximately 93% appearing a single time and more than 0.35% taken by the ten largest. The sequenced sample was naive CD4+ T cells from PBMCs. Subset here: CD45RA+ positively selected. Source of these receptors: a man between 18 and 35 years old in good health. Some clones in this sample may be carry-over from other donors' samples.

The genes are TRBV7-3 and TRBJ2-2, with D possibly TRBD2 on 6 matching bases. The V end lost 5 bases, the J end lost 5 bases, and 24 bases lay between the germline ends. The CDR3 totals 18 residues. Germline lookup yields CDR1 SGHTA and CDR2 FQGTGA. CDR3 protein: CASSQILMAGSRTGELFF. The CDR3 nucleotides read TGTGCCAGCAGCCAAATCCTGATGGCGGGATCGCGGACCGGGGAGCTGTTTTTT.

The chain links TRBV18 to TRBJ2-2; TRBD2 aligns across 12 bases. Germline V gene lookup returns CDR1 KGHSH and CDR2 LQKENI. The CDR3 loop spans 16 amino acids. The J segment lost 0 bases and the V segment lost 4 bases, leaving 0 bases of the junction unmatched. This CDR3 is CASSRTSGTNTGELFF. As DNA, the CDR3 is TGTGCCAGCTCACGGACTAGCGGGACGAACACCGGGGAGCTGTTTTTT.

The CDR3 protein is CAIREHPGGGYTF. CDR3 DNA sequence: TGTGCCATCAGGGAGCACCCAGGGGGAGGCTACACCTTC. This chain joins TRBV10-3 and TRBJ1-2, with 7 bases identical to TRBD1. The trim removed 6 bases at V and 8 bases at J, leaving 9 bases unmatched. CDR1 ENHRY and CDR2 SYGVKD come from the germline V gene. This CDR3 has 13 residues.

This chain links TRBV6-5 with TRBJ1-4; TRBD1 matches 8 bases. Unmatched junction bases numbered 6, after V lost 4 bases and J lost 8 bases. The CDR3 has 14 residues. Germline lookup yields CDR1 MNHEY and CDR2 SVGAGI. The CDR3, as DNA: TGTGCCAGCAGTTCCCCGGGACAGGTGGAAAAACTGTTTTTT. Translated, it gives CASSSPGQVEKLFF.

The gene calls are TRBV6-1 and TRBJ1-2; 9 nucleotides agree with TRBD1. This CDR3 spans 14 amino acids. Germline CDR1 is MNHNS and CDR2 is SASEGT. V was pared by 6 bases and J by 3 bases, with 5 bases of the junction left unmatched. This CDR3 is CASRPTGGDYGYTF. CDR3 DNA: TGTGCCAGCAGACCGACAGGGGGGGACTATGGCTACACCTTC.

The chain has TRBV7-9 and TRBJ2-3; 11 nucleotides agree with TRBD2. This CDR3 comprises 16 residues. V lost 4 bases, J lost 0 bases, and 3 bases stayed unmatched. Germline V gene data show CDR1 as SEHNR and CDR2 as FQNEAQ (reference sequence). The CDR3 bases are TGTGCCAGCAGCTCCGGGACTAGCGGAAGCACAGATACGCAGTATTTT. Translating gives CASSSGTSGSTDTQYF.

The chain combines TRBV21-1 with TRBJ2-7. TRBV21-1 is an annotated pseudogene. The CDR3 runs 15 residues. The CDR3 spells CASSKIYRRRNEQYF. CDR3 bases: TGTGCCAGCAGCAAGATTTACAGGAGGAGGAACGAGCAGTACTTC.

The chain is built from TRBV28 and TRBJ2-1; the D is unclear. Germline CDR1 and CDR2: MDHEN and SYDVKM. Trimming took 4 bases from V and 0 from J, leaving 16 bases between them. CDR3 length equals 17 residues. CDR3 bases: TGTGCCAGCAGTTCGGTTGGAGACCCACGCTCCTACAATGAGCAGTTCTTC. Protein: CASSSVGDPRSYNEQFF.

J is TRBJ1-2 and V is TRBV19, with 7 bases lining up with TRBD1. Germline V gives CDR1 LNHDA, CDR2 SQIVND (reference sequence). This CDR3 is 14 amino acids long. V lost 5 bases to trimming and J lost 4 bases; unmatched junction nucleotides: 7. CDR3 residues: CASSSPTGSYGYTF. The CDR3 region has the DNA TGTGCCAGTAGTTCCCCGACAGGGAGCTATGGCTACACCTTC.

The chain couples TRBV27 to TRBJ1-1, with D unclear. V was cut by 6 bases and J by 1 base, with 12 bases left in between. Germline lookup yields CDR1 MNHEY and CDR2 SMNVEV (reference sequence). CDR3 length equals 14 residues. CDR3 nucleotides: TGTGCCAGCAGGTCCAGCTTTGGGAACACTGAAGCTTTCTTT. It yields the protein CASRSSFGNTEAFF.

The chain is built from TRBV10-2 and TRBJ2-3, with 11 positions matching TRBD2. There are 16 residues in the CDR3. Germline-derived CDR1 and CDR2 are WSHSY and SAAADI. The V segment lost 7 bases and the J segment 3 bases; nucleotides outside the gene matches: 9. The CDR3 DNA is TGCGCCAGCATACCGATAGCGGGAGGGGGGACAGATACGCAGTATTTT. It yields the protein CASIPIAGGGTDTQYF.

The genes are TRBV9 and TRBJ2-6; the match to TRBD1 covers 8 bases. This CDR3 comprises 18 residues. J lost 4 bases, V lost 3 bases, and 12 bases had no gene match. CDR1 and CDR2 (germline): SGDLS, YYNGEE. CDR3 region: CASSAFLRTGTGANVLTF. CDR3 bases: TGTGCCAGCAGCGCCTTCCTGCGGACAGGGACCGGGGCCAACGTCCTGACTTTC.

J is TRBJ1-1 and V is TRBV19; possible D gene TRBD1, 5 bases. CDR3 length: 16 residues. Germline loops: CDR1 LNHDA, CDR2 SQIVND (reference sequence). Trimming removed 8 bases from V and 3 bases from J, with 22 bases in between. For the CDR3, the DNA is TGTGCCAGTCGGAAAGGGACGCCCGAGGGTGACACTGAAGCTTTCTTT. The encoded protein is CASRKGTPEGDTEAFF. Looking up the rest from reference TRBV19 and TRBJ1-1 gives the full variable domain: DGGITQSPKYLFRKEGQNVTLSCEQNLNHDAMYWYRQDPGQGLRLIYYSQIVNDFQKGDIAEGYSVSREKKESFPLTVTSAQKNPTAFYLCASRKGTPEGDTEAFFGQGTRLTVV.

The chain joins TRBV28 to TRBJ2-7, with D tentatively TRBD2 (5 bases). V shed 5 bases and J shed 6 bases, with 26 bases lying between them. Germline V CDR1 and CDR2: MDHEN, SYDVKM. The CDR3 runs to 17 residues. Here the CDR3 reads CASSNNEGLRYQSEQYF. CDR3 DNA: TGTGCCAGCAGTAATAACGAGGGCCTGAGATACCAGAGCGAGCAGTACTTC.

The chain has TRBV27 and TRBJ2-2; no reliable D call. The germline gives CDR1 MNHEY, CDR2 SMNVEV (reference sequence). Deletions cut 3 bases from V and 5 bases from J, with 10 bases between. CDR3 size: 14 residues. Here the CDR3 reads CASSFWLTTGELFF. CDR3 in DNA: TGTGCCAGCAGTTTCTGGTTAACGACCGGGGAGCTGTTTTTT.

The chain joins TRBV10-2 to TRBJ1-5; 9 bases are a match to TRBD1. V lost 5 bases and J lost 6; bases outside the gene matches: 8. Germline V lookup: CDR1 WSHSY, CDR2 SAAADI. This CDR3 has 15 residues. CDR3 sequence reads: CASSRQGVAGQPQHF. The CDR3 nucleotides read TGCGCCAGCAGTCGACAGGGGGTTGCAGGTCAGCCCCAGCATTTT.

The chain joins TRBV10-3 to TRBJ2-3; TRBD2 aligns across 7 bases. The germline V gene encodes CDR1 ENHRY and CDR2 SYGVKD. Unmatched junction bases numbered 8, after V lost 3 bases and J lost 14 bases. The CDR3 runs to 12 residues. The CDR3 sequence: CAISEGGRVGYF. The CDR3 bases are TGTGCCATCAGTGAAGGCGGGAGAGTTGGGTATTTT.

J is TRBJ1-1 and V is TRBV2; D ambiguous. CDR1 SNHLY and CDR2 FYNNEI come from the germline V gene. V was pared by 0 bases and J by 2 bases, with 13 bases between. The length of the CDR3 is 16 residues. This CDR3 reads CASSEARVPGNTEAFF. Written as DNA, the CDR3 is TGTGCCAGCAGTGAAGCGCGGGTGCCCGGAAACACTGAAGCTTTCTTT.

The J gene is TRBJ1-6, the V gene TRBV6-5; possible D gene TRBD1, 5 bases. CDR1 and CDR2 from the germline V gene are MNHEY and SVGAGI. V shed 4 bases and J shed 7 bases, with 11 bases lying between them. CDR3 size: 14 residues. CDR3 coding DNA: TGTGCCAGCAGTTTAGGGGATGAAAATTCACCCCTCCACTTT. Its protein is CASSLGDENSPLHF.

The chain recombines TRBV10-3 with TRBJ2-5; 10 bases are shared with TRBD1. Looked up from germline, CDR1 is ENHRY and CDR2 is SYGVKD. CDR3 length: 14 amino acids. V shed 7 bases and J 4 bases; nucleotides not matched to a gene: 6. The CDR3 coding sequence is TGTGCCATCAAGGGGACAGGGGATTCAGAGACCCAGTACTTC. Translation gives CAIKGTGDSETQYF.

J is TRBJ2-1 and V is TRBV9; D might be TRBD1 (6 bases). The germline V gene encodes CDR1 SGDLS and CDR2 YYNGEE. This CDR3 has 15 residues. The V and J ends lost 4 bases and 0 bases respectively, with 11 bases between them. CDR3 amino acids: CASSQADSSYNEQFF. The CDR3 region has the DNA TGTGCCAGCAGCCAGGCGGACAGCTCCTACAATGAGCAGTTCTTC.

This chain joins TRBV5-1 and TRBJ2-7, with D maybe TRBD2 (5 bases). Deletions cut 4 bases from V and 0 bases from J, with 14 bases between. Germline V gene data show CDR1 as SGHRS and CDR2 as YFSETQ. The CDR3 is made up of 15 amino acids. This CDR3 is CASSPGLLHSYEQYF. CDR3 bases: TGCGCCAGCAGCCCCGGACTCCTACACTCCTACGAGCAGTACTTC.

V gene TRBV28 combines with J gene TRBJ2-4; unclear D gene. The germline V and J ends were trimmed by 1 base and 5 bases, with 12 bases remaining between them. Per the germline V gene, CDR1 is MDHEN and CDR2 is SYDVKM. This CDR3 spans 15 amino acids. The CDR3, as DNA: TGTGCCAGCAGTTTATTAGGGCAGTTAGAAAACATTCAGTACTTC. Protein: CASSLLGQLENIQYF. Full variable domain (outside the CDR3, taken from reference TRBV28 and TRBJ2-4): DVKVTQSSRYLVKRTGEKVFLECVQDMDHENMFWYRQDPGLGLRLIYFSYDVKMKEKGDIPEGYSVSREKKERFSLILESASTNQTSMYLCASSLLGQLENIQYFGAGTRLSVL.

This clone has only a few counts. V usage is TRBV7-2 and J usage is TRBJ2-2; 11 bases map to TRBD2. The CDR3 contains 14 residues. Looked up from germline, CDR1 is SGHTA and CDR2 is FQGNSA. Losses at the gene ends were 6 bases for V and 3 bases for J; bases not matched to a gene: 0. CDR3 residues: CASRGLADTGELFF. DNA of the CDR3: TGTGCCAGCAGGGGACTAGCGGACACCGGGGAGCTGTTTTTT.

The CDR3 is CASSGRGLASRNEQFF. For the CDR3, the DNA is TGTGCCAGCAGTGGGAGGGGACTAGCGAGCCGGAATGAGCAGTTCTTC. The V call is TRBV6-6, the J call TRBJ2-1, with 10 bases identical to TRBD2. CDR1 and CDR2 (germline): MNHNY, SVGAGI (reference sequence). V dropped 5 bases and J dropped 7; count of bases not matched to a gene: 11. The length of the CDR3 is 16 residues.

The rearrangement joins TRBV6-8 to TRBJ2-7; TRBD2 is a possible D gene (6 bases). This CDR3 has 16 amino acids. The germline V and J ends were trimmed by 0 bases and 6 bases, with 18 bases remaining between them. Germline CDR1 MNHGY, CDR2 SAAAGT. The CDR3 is CASSYSNVGGSGEQYF. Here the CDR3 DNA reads TGTGCCAGCAGTTACTCGAATGTGGGGGGTTCGGGCGAGCAGTACTTC.

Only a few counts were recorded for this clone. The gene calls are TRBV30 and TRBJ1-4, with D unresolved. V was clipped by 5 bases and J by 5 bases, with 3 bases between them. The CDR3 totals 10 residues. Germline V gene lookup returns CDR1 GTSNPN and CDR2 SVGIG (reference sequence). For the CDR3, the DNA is TGTGCCTGGGGGAATGAAAAACTGTTTTTT. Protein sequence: CAWGNEKLFF.

The CDR3 DNA follows: TGTGCCAGTAGTATCCTGTCAGGGGTAAGTCAGCCCCAGCATTTT. Translation: CASSILSGVSQPQHF. The chain has TRBV19 and TRBJ1-5; tentatively, D is TRBD1 (6 bases). CDR1 is LNHDA, CDR2 SQIVND, per germline (reference sequence). The CDR3 sequence is 15 residues long. The V gene lost 3 bases and the J gene lost 6 bases, with 15 bases spanning the gap.

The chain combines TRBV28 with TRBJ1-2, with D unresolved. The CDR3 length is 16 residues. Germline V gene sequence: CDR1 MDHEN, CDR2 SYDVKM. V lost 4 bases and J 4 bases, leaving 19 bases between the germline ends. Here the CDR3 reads CASSSYSPTRGYGYTF. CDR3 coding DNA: TGTGCCAGCAGTTCTTACTCGCCTACTCGCGGCTATGGCTACACCTTC.

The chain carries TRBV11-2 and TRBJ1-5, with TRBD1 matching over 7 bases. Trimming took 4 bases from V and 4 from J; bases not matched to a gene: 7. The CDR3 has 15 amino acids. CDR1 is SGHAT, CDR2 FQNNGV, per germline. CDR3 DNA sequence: TGTGCCAGCAGCTCCGGGACAGTTGCAAATCAGCCCCAGCATTTT. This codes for CASSSGTVANQPQHF.

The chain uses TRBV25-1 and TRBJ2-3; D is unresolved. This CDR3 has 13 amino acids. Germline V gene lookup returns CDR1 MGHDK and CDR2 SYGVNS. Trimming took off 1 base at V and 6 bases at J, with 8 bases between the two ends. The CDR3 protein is CASSEFFSDTQYF. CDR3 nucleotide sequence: TGTGCCAGCAGTGAATTTTTCTCGGATACGCAGTATTTT.